The 22 T cell receptor beta chains below come from one sample, sequenced in a study of T cells in Graves' hyperthyroidism and ophthalmopathy. What was amplified from RNA transcripts were TCR beta CDR3 regions. An initial round of RT-PCR targeting the TCR CDR3 relied on the HTBI primer set. Each CDR3 protein is one row after TCRdb ran MiXCR on the multiplex PCR reads. The sample includes a few hundred thousand distinct CDR3 sequences, approximately 16% seen only once; the top ten take roughly 50%. The sequencing sample was made of blood. The receptors shown here come from a woman in her fifties or sixties with Graves' hyperthyroidism.

The rearrangement joins TRBV20-1 to TRBJ1-5; tentatively, D is TRBD1 (6 bases). Germline V gives CDR1 DFQATT, CDR2 SNEGSKA (reference sequence). This CDR3 spans 14 amino acids. Trimming stripped 7 bases from V and 3 bases from J, with 16 bases between. The CDR3 loop is CSVWGGGNNQPQHF. CDR3 DNA sequence: TGCAGTGTTTGGGGGGGCGGTAACAATCAGCCCCAGCATTTT.

This clonotype was recorded at least ten times. The genes are TRBV3-1 and TRBJ2-1; the D is unclear. Trimming shortened V by 6 bases and J by 4 bases, and 7 bases separated the two germline ends. The length of the CDR3 is 12 residues. The germline V gene encodes CDR1 LGHDT and CDR2 YNNKEL (reference sequence). CDR3 region: CASRGLYNEQFF. The CDR3 DNA sequence: TGTGCCAGCAGAGGCCTTTACAATGAGCAGTTCTTC.

This clonotype has at least ten counts. The CDR3 protein is CASSHPGQFTDTQYF. The CDR3 DNA reads TGTGCCAGCAGCCACCCGGGACAGTTCACAGATACGCAGTATTTT. The chain employs TRBV3-1 and TRBJ2-3; 7 nucleotides align to TRBD1. This CDR3 has 15 amino acids. Germline V lookup: CDR1 LGHDT, CDR2 YNNKEL (reference sequence). J was trimmed by 2 bases and V by 3 bases; bases with no gene match: 5.

This clonotype was detected ten times or more. The rearrangement joins TRBV19 to TRBJ2-1; D may be TRBD2 (7 bases). Trimming left V 4 bases short and J 4 bases short, with 20 bases between. Germline CDR1 LNHDA, CDR2 SQIVND (reference sequence). The CDR3 runs 17 residues. The CDR3 nucleotides read TGTGCCAGTAGTACAGAGGGGAGGGAGGGGGTTTACAATGAGCAGTTCTTC. Translating it yields CASSTEGREGVYNEQFF.

This clonotype was seen many times. The rearrangement uses TRBV24-1 and TRBJ2-1; TRBD2 matches 14 bases. Germline V lookup: CDR1 KGHDR, CDR2 SFDVKD. The V segment lost 4 bases and the J segment 7 bases; nucleotides outside the gene matches: 5. The CDR3 runs to 16 residues. The CDR3 loop is CATSDPGTSGRNEQFF. DNA of the CDR3: TGTGCCACCAGTGACCCCGGGACTAGCGGGAGAAATGAGCAGTTCTTC.

This clonotype has ten or more counts. CDR3 sequence reads: CAWTAGGSADTQYF. CDR3 coding DNA: TGTGCCTGGACCGCGGGGGGCTCCGCAGATACGCAGTATTTT. V and J are TRBV30 and TRBJ2-3; the match to TRBD2 covers 8 bases. Germline values: CDR1 GTSNPN, CDR2 SVGIG (reference sequence). The CDR3 runs 14 residues. V shed 4 bases, J shed 4 bases, and the junction held 7 bases outside the gene matches.

This clonotype was recorded many times. The CDR3 DNA is TGTGCCAGCAGCGGACTAGCGGGGCCCTACGAGCAGTACTTC. It specifies CASSGLAGPYEQYF. The chain is built from TRBV2 and TRBJ2-7; 12 bases line up with TRBD2. Per germline, CDR1 SNHLY and CDR2 FYNNEI. V lost 6 bases and J lost 2; bases outside the gene matches: 2. This CDR3 has 14 residues.

Comments on this clonotype: Mismatch with germline at one junction end may stem from a read error. V is TRBV7-7 and J is TRBJ2-7, with D tentatively TRBD2 (5 bases). The CDR3 is 15 amino acids. Germline lookup yields CDR1 SSHAT and CDR2 FNYEAQ (reference sequence). CDR3 sequence: CASSLARGPTYEQYF. In DNA, the CDR3 is TGTGCTAGCAGCTTAGCGCGCGGGCCTACCTACGAGCAGTACTTC. Full variable domain (outside the CDR3, taken from reference TRBV7-7 and TRBJ2-7): GAGVSQSPRYKVTKRGQDVTLRCDPISSHATLYWYQQALGQGPEFLTYFNYEAQPDKSGLPSDRFSAERPEGSISTLTIQRTEQRDSAMYRCASSLARGPTYEQYFGPGTRLTVT.

This clonotype was detected many times. V and J are TRBV27 and TRBJ2-7, with D possibly matching TRBD2 (5 bases). V lost 2 bases, J lost 2 bases, and 10 bases lay in between. Looked up from germline, CDR1 is MNHEY and CDR2 is SMNVEV (reference sequence). This CDR3 contains 14 residues. This chain's CDR3 is CASSLEGGTYEQYF. In DNA, the CDR3 is TGTGCCAGCAGTTTAGAGGGCGGAACCTACGAGCAGTACTTC.

This clonotype was seen more than once but under ten times. The rearrangement links TRBV12-3 or TRBV12-4 to TRBJ1-5; maybe TRBD1 (6 bases). The V end was cut by 3 bases, the J end by 6 bases, with 15 bases between. The CDR3 sequence is 15 residues long. The CDR3 reads CASSLGRGALQPQHF. The DNA of the CDR3 is TGTGCCAGCAGTTTGGGTCGGGGGGCACTTCAGCCCCAGCATTTT.

This clonotype appeared a few times. This chain uses TRBV4-1 with TRBJ1-5; D gene ambiguous. Looked up from germline, CDR1 is MGHRA and CDR2 is YSYEKL. The V end was cut by 0 bases, the J end by 0 bases, with 9 bases between. The CDR3 spans 16 residues. CDR3 DNA: TGCGCCAGCAGCCAAGAGGTAGGCTTTAGCAATCAGCCCCAGCATTTT. Translation gives CASSQEVGFSNQPQHF.

CDR3 sequence (DNA): TGTGCCAGCAGTCCGACTAGCGGGAGGGCCGTCAATGAGCAGTTCTTC. It yields the protein CASSPTSGRAVNEQFF. The V call is TRBV11-2, the J call TRBJ2-1; 14 nucleotides align to TRBD2. There are 16 residues in the CDR3. J lost 6 bases, V lost 6 bases, and 7 bases had no gene match. Germline CDR1 is SGHAT and CDR2 is FQNNGV.

CDR3 protein: CASSLTSGWNYEQYF. CDR3 sequence (DNA): TGTGCCAGCAGTTTAACCAGCGGGTGGAACTACGAGCAGTACTTC. The gene calls are TRBV27 and TRBJ2-7, with a possible D match to TRBD2 (6 bases). The germline CDR1 and CDR2 sequences are MNHEY and SMNVEV (reference sequence). The CDR3 loop spans 15 amino acids. The V end was cut by 2 bases, the J end by 3 bases, with 14 bases between.

This clonotype occurred many times. The chain recombines TRBV6-2 or TRBV6-3 with TRBJ2-1; 10 bases match TRBD2. CDR3 length: 17 residues. CDR1 is MNHEY and CDR2 is SVGEGT in the germline V gene. With V trimmed by 0 bases and J by 4 bases, 6 bases remained unmatched. This CDR3 is CASSYSALAGAYNEQFF. The CDR3, as DNA: TGTGCCAGCAGTTACTCGGCCCTAGCGGGAGCATACAATGAGCAGTTCTTC.

This clonotype showed up just once. The chain employs TRBV30 and TRBJ2-1, with 14 bases that match TRBD2. The J segment lost 6 bases and the V segment lost 2 bases, leaving 6 bases of the junction unmatched. CDR1 and CDR2 from the germline V gene are GTSNPN and SVGIG (reference sequence). The CDR3 has 16 amino acids. CDR3 loop: CAWSRLAGGPRNEQFF. DNA of the CDR3: TGTGCCTGGAGTAGACTAGCGGGAGGGCCGCGCAATGAGCAGTTCTTC.

The CDR3 protein is CASSQDLPLRNTGELFF. CDR3 DNA: TGTGCCAGCAGCCAAGATCTCCCCCTTAGGAACACCGGGGAGCTGTTTTTT. V gene TRBV3-1 combines with J gene TRBJ2-2; D is undetermined. The germline CDR1 and CDR2 sequences are LGHDT and YNNKEL (reference sequence). The CDR3 is 17 residues long. Trimming left V 0 bases short and J 1 base short, with 12 bases between.

Ten or more counts support this clonotype. The chain combines TRBV11-2 with TRBJ1-1; possible D gene TRBD1, 5 bases. The germline gives CDR1 SGHAT, CDR2 FQNNGV. CDR3 length equals 14 residues. Trimming left V 7 bases short and J 6 bases short, with 18 bases between. The CDR3 DNA reads as TGTGCCAGCACCCTTAACAGGTGGGCTGCTGAAGCTTTCTTT. Translating it yields CASTLNRWAAEAFF.

In this sample, this clonotype turned up many times. The chain has TRBV12-5 and TRBJ2-3; D is possibly TRBD2 (6 bases). The germline V gene encodes CDR1 LGHNT and CDR2 FRNRAP. Trimming left V 0 bases short and J 0 bases short, with 25 bases between. The CDR3 has 21 residues. The CDR3 protein is CASGLVPMLAGSSRSTDTQYF. In DNA, the CDR3 is TGTGCTAGTGGTTTGGTCCCAATGCTGGCGGGATCGAGCCGCAGCACAGATACGCAGTATTTT.

This clonotype has at least ten counts. The CDR3 DNA sequence: TGTGCCAGCAGCTTAGGTGGACACGAATATAATTCACCCCTCCACTTT. As protein: CASSLGGHEYNSPLHF. The chain combines TRBV7-2 with TRBJ1-6; tentative D call: TRBD1 (5 bases). Per the germline V gene, CDR1 is SGHTA and CDR2 is FQGNSA. The CDR3 has 16 residues. V gave up 1 base and J gave up 4 bases, with 11 bases separating them.

This clonotype was seen repeatedly, ten times or more. This chain joins TRBV13 and TRBJ1-2; a possible D gene is TRBD1 (5 bases). There are 16 residues in the CDR3. The V end was cut by 0 bases, the J end by 3 bases, with 14 bases between. Germline V gene sequence: CDR1 PRHDT, CDR2 FYEKMQ (reference sequence). The chain's CDR3 is CASSLGTATSYYGYTF. DNA of the CDR3: TGTGCCAGCAGCTTAGGGACAGCAACTTCCTACTATGGCTACACCTTC.

This clonotype was observed many times. The chain is built from TRBV24-1 and TRBJ2-3; 10 bases are shared with TRBD2. With 3 bases clipped from V and 2 bases from J, the junction kept 10 bases outside the gene matches. The germline gives CDR1 KGHDR, CDR2 SFDVKD. This CDR3 comprises 18 residues. In nucleotides, the CDR3 is TGTGCCACCAGTGATCGGTGGACTAGCGGACCCTCCACAGATACGCAGTATTTT. Protein sequence: CATSDRWTSGPSTDTQYF.

A few counts support this clonotype. This chain uses TRBV9 with TRBJ2-5; no clear D. Trimming removed 5 bases from V and 8 bases from J, with 10 bases in between. Germline CDR1 and CDR2: SGDLS and YYNGEE. This CDR3 contains 11 residues. CDR3 coding DNA: TGTGCCAGCAGTGATCGCTCTACCCAGTACTTC. This codes for CASSDRSTQYF. Full variable domain (rest looked up from reference TRBV9 and TRBJ2-5): DSGVTQTPKHLITATGQRVTLRCSPRSGDLSVYWYQQSLDQGLQFLIQYYNGEERAKGNILERFSAQQFPDLHSELNLSSLELGDSALYFCASSDRSTQYFGPGTRLLVL.